Each of the 30 T cell receptor beta chains below was sequenced from the same sample in a study of regulatory T cells in long-lasting Graves disease. Sample time point: newly diagnosed GD, antithyroid drugs for less than 3 months. RNA from PBMCs was the source of the TCR library. Combining iRepertoire HTBI primers with Arm-PCR of CDR3 regions, the authors built TCR beta libraries. TCRdb analysed the multiplex PCR reads with MiXCR anew, one entry per CDR3 protein. In the table there are roughly 500,000 distinct CDR3 sequences, less than 15% of which are singletons. These records were also assigned to another study, of T cells in Graves' hyperthyroidism and ophthalmopathy.

Sequencing used peripheral blood mononuclear cells (PBMCs), obtained at new diagnosis, from a patient treated with antithyroid drugs. Every receptor here comes from a man aged 25-40 years with Graves disease.

V and J are TRBV7-9 and TRBJ2-3; D unclear. Per the germline V gene, CDR1 is SEHNR and CDR2 is FQNEAQ (reference sequence). Trimming took off 8 bases at V and 5 bases at J, with 14 bases between the two ends. This CDR3 comprises 13 residues. In nucleotides, the CDR3 is TGTGCCAGCGCCCATCCGGTCCGAGATACGCAGTATTTT. It yields the protein CASAHPVRDTQYF.

The chain combines TRBV18 with TRBJ1-2; 8 nucleotides align to TRBD1. Looked up from germline, CDR1 is KGHSH and CDR2 is LQKENI. V shed 3 bases and J 8 bases; nucleotides not matched to a gene: 5. The CDR3 consists of 13 residues. The CDR3 is CASSPLTGEGYTF. The CDR3 region has the DNA TGTGCCAGCTCACCGCTGACAGGGGAGGGCTACACCTTC.

This clonotype was seen at least ten times. V and J are TRBV24-1 and TRBJ2-7; TRBD1 might be the D (6 bases). V was trimmed by 3 bases and J by 2 bases, leaving 16 bases between them. Germline lookup yields CDR1 KGHDR and CDR2 SFDVKD. CDR3 length equals 16 residues. The CDR3 is CATSDPLAQGTYEQYF. CDR3 bases: TGTGCCACCAGTGATCCCCTTGCACAGGGTACCTACGAGCAGTACTTC.

This clonotype turned up a few times. This chain uses TRBV6-1 with TRBJ2-1, with TRBD2 as a possible D gene (6 bases). Trimming pared 3 bases from V and 9 bases from J, leaving 12 bases between. Germline CDR1 is MNHNS and CDR2 is SASEGT. The CDR3 runs 13 residues. The CDR3 protein is CASSDLRGGEQFF. The DNA for the CDR3 is TGTGCCAGCAGTGACTTGCGGGGAGGTGAGCAGTTCTTC.

This clonotype came up many times. The chain recombines TRBV9 with TRBJ2-1, with D possibly matching TRBD2 (5 bases). The CDR3 loop spans 16 amino acids. The germline gives CDR1 SGDLS, CDR2 YYNGEE. Trimming pared 4 bases from V and 0 bases from J, leaving 14 bases between. CDR3 residues: CASSLQRLSSYNEQFF. The CDR3 coding sequence is TGTGCCAGCAGCCTACAGCGGTTAAGCTCCTACAATGAGCAGTTCTTC.

This clonotype was seen at least ten times. As DNA, the CDR3 is TGTGCCAGCAGTGAATATATGACCTTTCGGTCCTACGAGCAGTACTTC. This translates into CASSEYMTFRSYEQYF. The chain carries TRBV6-1 and TRBJ2-7; D is undetermined. This CDR3 region has 16 residues. V lost 2 bases to trimming and J lost 1 base, with 15 bases between them. The germline CDR1 and CDR2 sequences are MNHNS and SASEGT.

J is TRBJ1-5 and V is TRBV7-2; 7 bases agree with TRBD1. J gave up 9 bases and V 4 bases, and 12 bases lay outside the gene matches. The germline V gene has CDR1 SGHTA and CDR2 FQGNSA. The CDR3 runs to 15 residues. CDR3 loop: CASSSQGQVKSPQHF. CDR3 coding DNA: TGTGCCAGCAGCTCCCAAGGACAGGTTAAGTCGCCCCAGCATTTT.

This clonotype was seen ten or more times. J is TRBJ1-5 and V is TRBV2; weak D call: TRBD1 (5 bases). The CDR3 spans 14 residues. Per germline, CDR1 SNHLY and CDR2 FYNNEI. Trimming stripped 7 bases from V and 5 bases from J, with 15 bases between. CDR3 in amino acids: CASMGQALDQPQHF. Here the CDR3 DNA reads TGTGCCAGCATGGGGCAGGCTCTGGATCAGCCCCAGCATTTT.

This clonotype was seen ten or more times. V is TRBV27 and J is TRBJ1-1; a possible D gene is TRBD1 (6 bases). Trimming took 6 bases from V and 5 from J, leaving 25 bases between them. Germline CDR1 and CDR2: MNHEY and SMNVEV (reference sequence). The CDR3 runs to 17 residues. CDR3 nucleotide sequence: TGTGCCAGCAGGAACCCCCTGGCCGGGGGCTTCGGAACTGAAGCTTTCTTT. It translates to CASRNPLAGGFGTEAFF.

The chain joins TRBV4-1 to TRBJ2-7, with 8 bases matching TRBD2. J was trimmed by 3 bases and V by 0 bases; bases with no gene match: 7. CDR1 MGHRA and CDR2 YSYEKL come from the germline V gene. The CDR3 has 16 amino acids. In DNA, the CDR3 is TGCGCCAGCAGCCAAGAAAGGGAACTAGCGGACTACGAGCAGTACTTC. It codes for CASSQERELADYEQYF.

Worth noting for this clonotype: One junction end does not reproduce the germline sequence, and a read error may be involved. The rearrangement links TRBV11-2 to TRBJ2-2; D may be TRBD1 (5 bases). CDR3 length equals 14 residues. Germline CDR1 SGHAT, CDR2 FQNNGV. The CDR3 sequence is CASTLGQGTGELFF. CDR3 DNA: TGTGCCAGCACCTTAGGCCAGGGCACCGGGGAGCTGTTTTTT.

This clonotype has a count of ten or more. The rearrangement uses TRBV19 and TRBJ1-3; 10 nucleotides match TRBD1. V dropped 5 bases and J dropped 0; count of bases not matched to a gene: 4. CDR1 is LNHDA and CDR2 is SQIVND in the germline V gene (reference sequence). This CDR3 is built from 16 residues. CDR3 in DNA: TGTGCCAGTAGTCCCCGGGACAGGGGCTCTGGAAACACCATATATTTT. Translating it yields CASSPRDRGSGNTIYF.

This clonotype was seen at least ten times. The V and J genes are TRBV19 and TRBJ1-2; D possibly corresponds to TRBD1 (5 bases). V shed 7 bases and J shed 4 bases, with 13 bases lying between them. In germline, CDR1 is LNHDA, CDR2 SQIVND (reference sequence). The CDR3 contains 13 residues. CDR3 region: CASNPGTAYGYTF. The CDR3 region has the DNA TGTGCCAGTAATCCAGGGACTGCCTATGGCTACACCTTC.

This chain connects TRBV20-1 to TRBJ2-7, with TRBD1 identical over 7 bases. Losses at the gene ends were 6 bases for V and 2 bases for J; bases not matched to a gene: 7. The CDR3 is made up of 13 amino acids. Germline V gene data show CDR1 as DFQATT and CDR2 as SNEGSKA (reference sequence). The CDR3 is CSARDSRTYEQYF. CDR3 sequence (DNA): TGCAGTGCCCGGGACAGCAGAACCTACGAGCAGTACTTC.

With respect to this clonotype: This could be a read error, since a much larger clone is one nucleotide away. The CDR3 does not close with the conserved phenylalanine or tryptophan, likely indicating a read error. The chain uses TRBV7-9 and TRBJ2-7, with 7 bases fitting TRBD2. This CDR3 has 14 residues. The junction had 7 bases not matched to a gene; V was cut back by 8 bases and J by 0 bases. Germline V gene sequence: CDR1 SEHNR, CDR2 FQNEAQ (reference sequence). The chain's CDR3 is CASRSLAASYEQYL. The CDR3 DNA follows: TGTGCCAGCCGGTCCCTAGCGGCCTCCTACGAGCAGTACCTC.

This clonotype was found many times. The V and J genes are TRBV12-3 or TRBV12-4 and TRBJ2-5; perhaps TRBD2 as D (6 bases). The CDR3 runs 16 residues. V lost 0 bases and J lost 5, with 16 bases in between. The CDR3 DNA reads TGTGCCAGCAGTTTAGCCCCCATGCTGGAGGGGGAGACCCAGTACTTC. This sequence encodes CASSLAPMLEGETQYF.

This clonotype occurred many times. The CDR3 DNA is TGTGCCAGCAGCACGGTTTTAGCCGGGGAGCTGTTTTTT. This translates into CASSTVLAGELFF. The chain has TRBV2 and TRBJ2-2; D uncertain. Germline assignment: CDR1 SNHLY and CDR2 FYNNEI. Trimming removed 6 bases from V and 6 bases from J, with 11 bases in between. The CDR3 is 13 residues long.

The gene calls are TRBV6-5 and TRBJ1-3; TRBD1 matches 7 bases. Germline V gene data show CDR1 as MNHEY and CDR2 as SVGAGI. The CDR3 extends over 16 amino acids. Trimming removed 2 bases from V and 0 bases from J; junction bases left unmatched: 4. In DNA, the CDR3 is TGTGCCAGCAGTTACACGACAGGGTTCTCTGGAAACACCATATATTTT. Translated, it gives CASSYTTGFSGNTIYF.

The sample holds many counts of this clonotype. J is TRBJ1-5 and V is TRBV2; no firm D call. CDR3 length: 12 amino acids. Germline CDR1 is SNHLY and CDR2 is FYNNEI. The germline V and J ends were trimmed by 6 bases and 5 bases, with 8 bases remaining between them. The CDR3 DNA is TGTGCCAGCAGCGCCCGGGATCAGCCCCAGCATTTT. Translated: CASSARDQPQHF.

Concerning this clonotype itself: A much larger clone differs by one base, so this may be a read error. The genes are TRBV6-1 and TRBJ2-7; TRBD1 is a possible D gene (5 bases). The germline V gene has CDR1 MNHNS and CDR2 SASEGT. This CDR3 has 14 residues. Trimming left V 6 bases short and J 3 bases short, with 15 bases between. This chain's CDR3 is CASSPGLGLYEQYF. The CDR3 DNA sequence: TGTGCCAGCAGCCCCGGGTTGGGGCTCTACGAGCAGTACTTC.

This clonotype came up many times. The chain has TRBV7-8 and TRBJ2-1; TRBD2 matches at 10 bases. The CDR3 consists of 19 residues. The ends lost 0 bases at V and 3 bases at J; junction bases unmatched: 11. Germline V gene lookup returns CDR1 SGHVS and CDR2 FQNEAQ. The CDR3 spells CASSLAPLAGDLVYNEQFF. The DNA of the CDR3 is TGTGCCAGCAGCTTAGCGCCCCTAGCGGGAGATTTGGTCTACAATGAGCAGTTCTTC.

This clonotype was counted many times. The chain links TRBV12-3 or TRBV12-4 to TRBJ2-1; D gene uncertain. CDR3 length: 14 amino acids. The V end lost 4 bases, the J end lost 2 bases, and 9 bases lay between the germline ends. CDR3 protein: CASSSTVAYNEQFF. CDR3 DNA sequence: TGTGCCAGCAGTTCGACGGTGGCCTACAATGAGCAGTTCTTC.

This clonotype was observed at least ten times. CDR3 sequence (DNA): TGTGCCAGCAGTGCGGGCGGTAGTTTTCGAGGAAACACCATATATTTT. Its translation: CASSAGGSFRGNTIYF. V usage is TRBV2 and J usage is TRBJ1-3; D remains ambiguous. The CDR3 spans 16 residues. V lost 4 bases and J lost 4, with 17 bases in between. Germline CDR1 and CDR2: SNHLY and FYNNEI.

Details on this clonotype: A read error may be the cause here, since a much bigger clone is one base away. The rearrangement links TRBV14 to TRBJ2-7, with 7 bases aligning to TRBD1. The CDR3 length is 14 residues. Germline V gene sequence: CDR1 SGHDN, CDR2 FVKESK. V was clipped by 5 bases and J by 2 bases; unmatched bases: 6. The CDR3 is CASSAGTATYEQYF. CDR3 coding DNA: TGTGCCAGCAGCGCCGGGACAGCCACCTACGAGCAGTACTTC.

The gene calls are TRBV20-1 and TRBJ2-2; no definite D call. CDR1 and CDR2 from the germline V gene are DFQATT and SNEGSKA (reference sequence). Trimming took off 3 bases at V and 3 bases at J, with 8 bases between the two ends. The CDR3 length is 13 residues. CDR3 nucleotide sequence: TGCAGTGCTAGCCGGATCTACACCGGGGAGCTGTTTTTT. Amino acid sequence: CSASRIYTGELFF.

This clonotype came up many times. This chain connects TRBV20-1 to TRBJ1-1, with D possibly TRBD1 on 5 matching bases. Germline V gives CDR1 DFQATT, CDR2 SNEGSKA (reference sequence). The CDR3 covers 15 residues. Trimming removed 2 bases at V and 0 bases at J, with 13 bases between. CDR3 bases: TGCAGTGCTAGAAACCCCAGGGTAGTGAACACTGAAGCTTTCTTT. It codes for CSARNPRVVNTEAFF.

This clonotype was counted at least ten times. The chain uses TRBV29-1 and TRBJ2-7; 7 nucleotides agree with TRBD1. V lost 5 bases and J lost 5; bases outside the gene matches: 9. This CDR3 spans 13 amino acids. Germline V gene data show CDR1 as SQVTM and CDR2 as ANQGSEA. CDR3 DNA sequence: TGCAGCGTTAGCCCCAGACAGGGCCACGAGCAGTACTTC. Translation: CSVSPRQGHEQYF.

There are a few counts of this clonotype. V is TRBV7-8 and J is TRBJ1-5; D not resolved. V was trimmed by 1 base and J by 0 bases, leaving 16 bases between them. Germline V CDR1 and CDR2: SGHVS, FQNEAQ. This CDR3 region has 18 residues. The CDR3 sequence is CASSLDGEPLYSNQPQHF. The CDR3 nucleotides read TGTGCCAGCAGCTTAGACGGGGAACCCTTGTATAGCAATCAGCCCCAGCATTTT.

This clonotype showed up many times. The chain is built from TRBV7-8 and TRBJ2-5, with TRBD2 matching 13 bases. The CDR3 has 15 amino acids. V was pared by 3 bases and J by 4 bases, with 2 bases of the junction left unmatched. Germline V CDR1 and CDR2: SGHVS, FQNEAQ. The CDR3 DNA reads TGTGCCAGCAGCTTGGGGACTAGCGGGATAGAGACCCAGTACTTC. Protein: CASSLGTSGIETQYF.

This clonotype was recorded many times. J is TRBJ1-1 and V is TRBV2; 7 positions agree with TRBD1. V lost 6 bases and J lost 3; bases outside the gene matches: 4. The CDR3 sequence is 13 residues long. Germline lookup yields CDR1 SNHLY and CDR2 FYNNEI. In nucleotides, the CDR3 is TGTGCCAGCAGGTATACAGGGGACACTGAAGCTTTCTTT. This gives the protein CASRYTGDTEAFF.